The 2 T cell receptor beta chains given below trace back to one sample, sequenced in a study of cytomegalovirus exposure and HLA in healthy donors. Amplification used 60 Vbeta primers and 13 Jbeta primers. Assay used: immunoSEQ multiplex PCR; TCRdb lists only in-frame clones, some missing. The table records around 150,000 clones, roughly 71% of them present only once. The sequencing sample was made of PBMCs. The receptors come from a woman in her thirties or forties in good health and CMV-seronegative.

The chain links TRBV5-4 to TRBJ2-5, with 10 bases aligning to TRBD2. This CDR3 spans 15 amino acids. Germline V CDR1 and CDR2: SGHNT, YYREEE (reference sequence). The ends lost 6 bases at V and 2 bases at J; junction bases unmatched: 7. The CDR3 DNA sequence: TGTGCCAGCACCAAAGCGGGGGGGATACAAGAGACCCAGTACTTC. This translates into CASTKAGGIQETQYF.

V is TRBV4-2 and J is TRBJ2-3; weak D call: TRBD1 (6 bases). The germline V gene has CDR1 LGHNA and CDR2 YNFKEQ. CDR3 length: 20 residues. V was pared by 0 bases and J by 4 bases, with 26 bases between. The CDR3, as DNA: TGTGCCAGCAGCCAAGATTTTTCGGACAGCTCCCAGGAAGGTTCAGATACGCAGTATTTT. Amino acids: CASSQDFSDSSQEGSDTQYF.